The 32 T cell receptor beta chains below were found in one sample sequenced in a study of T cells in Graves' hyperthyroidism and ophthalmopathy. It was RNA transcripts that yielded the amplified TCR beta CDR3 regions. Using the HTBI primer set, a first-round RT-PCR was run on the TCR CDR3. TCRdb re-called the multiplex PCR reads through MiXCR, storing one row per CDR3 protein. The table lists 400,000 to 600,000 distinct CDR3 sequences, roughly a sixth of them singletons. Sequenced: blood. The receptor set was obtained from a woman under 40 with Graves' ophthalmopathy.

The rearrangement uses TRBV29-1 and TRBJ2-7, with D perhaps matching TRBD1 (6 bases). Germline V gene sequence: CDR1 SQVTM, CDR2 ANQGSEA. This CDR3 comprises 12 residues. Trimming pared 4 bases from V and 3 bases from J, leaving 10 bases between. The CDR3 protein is CSVVVDSYEQYF. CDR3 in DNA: TGCAGCGTTGTGGTGGACAGCTACGAGCAGTACTTC.

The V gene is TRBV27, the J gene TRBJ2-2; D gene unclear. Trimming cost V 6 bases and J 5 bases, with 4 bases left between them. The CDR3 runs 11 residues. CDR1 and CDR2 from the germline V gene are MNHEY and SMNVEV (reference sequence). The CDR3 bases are TGTGCCAGCAGCAAGACCGGGGAGCTGTTTTTT. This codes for CASSKTGELFF.

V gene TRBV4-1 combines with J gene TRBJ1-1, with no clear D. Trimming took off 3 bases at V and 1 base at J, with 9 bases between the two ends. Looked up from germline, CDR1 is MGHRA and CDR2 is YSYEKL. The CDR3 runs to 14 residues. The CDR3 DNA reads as TGCGCCAGCAGCCAGACTTGGGGGAACACTGAAGCTTTCTTT. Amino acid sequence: CASSQTWGNTEAFF.

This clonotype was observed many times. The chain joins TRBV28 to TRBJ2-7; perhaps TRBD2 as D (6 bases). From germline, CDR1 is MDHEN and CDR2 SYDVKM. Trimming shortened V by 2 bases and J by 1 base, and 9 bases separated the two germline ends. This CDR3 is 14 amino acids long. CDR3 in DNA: TGTGCCAGCAGTTTAGCGGGGCCATCCTACGAGCAGTACTTC. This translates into CASSLAGPSYEQYF.

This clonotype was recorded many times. The CDR3: CASSDRQGRGEQYF. The CDR3 nucleotides read TGTGCCAGCAGTGACCGACAGGGGCGTGGCGAGCAGTACTTC. V usage is TRBV2 and J usage is TRBJ2-7, with 8 bases aligning to TRBD1. Germline CDR1 is SNHLY and CDR2 is FYNNEI. The V and J ends lost 3 bases and 6 bases, in that order; junction bases with no gene match: 7. The CDR3 extends over 14 amino acids.

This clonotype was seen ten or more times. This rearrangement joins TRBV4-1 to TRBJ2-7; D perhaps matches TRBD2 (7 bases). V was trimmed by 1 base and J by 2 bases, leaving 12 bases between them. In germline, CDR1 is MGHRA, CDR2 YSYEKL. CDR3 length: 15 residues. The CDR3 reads CASSQVGGETYEQYF. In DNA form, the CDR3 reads TGCGCCAGCAGCCAAGTAGGGGGGGAAACCTACGAGCAGTACTTC.

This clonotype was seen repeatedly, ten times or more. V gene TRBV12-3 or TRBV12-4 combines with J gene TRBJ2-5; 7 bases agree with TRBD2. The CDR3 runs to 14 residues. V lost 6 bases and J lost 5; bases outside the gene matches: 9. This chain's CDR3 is CASSPRAGSETQYF. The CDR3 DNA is TGTGCCAGCAGCCCTCGAGCGGGATCCGAGACCCAGTACTTC.

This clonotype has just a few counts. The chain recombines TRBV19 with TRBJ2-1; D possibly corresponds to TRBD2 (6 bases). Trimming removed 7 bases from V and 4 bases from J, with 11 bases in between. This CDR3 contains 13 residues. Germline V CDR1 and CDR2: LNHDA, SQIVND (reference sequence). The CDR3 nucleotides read TGTGCCAGTACCGTCGGGACTTACAATGAGCAGTTCTTC. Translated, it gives CASTVGTYNEQFF.

This CDR3 is CATSRDGRIEETQYF. The CDR3 DNA sequence: TGTGCCACCAGCAGAGATGGACGAATTGAAGAGACCCAGTACTTC. J is TRBJ2-5 and V is TRBV15; D remains ambiguous. Trimming cost V 0 bases and J 3 bases, with 11 bases left between them. The CDR3 extends over 15 amino acids. Looked up from germline, CDR1 is LNHNV and CDR2 is YYDKDF (reference sequence).

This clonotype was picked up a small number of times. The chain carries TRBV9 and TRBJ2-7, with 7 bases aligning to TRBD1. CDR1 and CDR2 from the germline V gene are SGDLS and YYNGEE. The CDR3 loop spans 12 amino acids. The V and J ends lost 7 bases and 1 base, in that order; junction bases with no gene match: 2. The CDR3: CASSDRSYEQYF. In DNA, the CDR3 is TGTGCCAGCTCGGACAGGTCCTACGAGCAGTACTTC.

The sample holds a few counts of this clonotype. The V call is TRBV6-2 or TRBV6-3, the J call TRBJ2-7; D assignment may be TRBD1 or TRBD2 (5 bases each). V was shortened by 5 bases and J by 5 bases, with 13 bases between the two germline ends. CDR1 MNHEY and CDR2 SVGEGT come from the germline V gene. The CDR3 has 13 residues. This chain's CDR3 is CASSVGVPNEQYF. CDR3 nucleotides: TGTGCCAGCAGTGTGGGGGTCCCCAACGAGCAGTACTTC.

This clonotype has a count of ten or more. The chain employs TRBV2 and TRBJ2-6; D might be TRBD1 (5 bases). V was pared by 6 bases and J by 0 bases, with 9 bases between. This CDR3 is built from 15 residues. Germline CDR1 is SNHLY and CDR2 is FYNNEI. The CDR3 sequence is CASRGQSSGANVLTF. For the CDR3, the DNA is TGTGCCAGCAGGGGGCAGAGCTCTGGGGCCAACGTCCTGACTTTC.

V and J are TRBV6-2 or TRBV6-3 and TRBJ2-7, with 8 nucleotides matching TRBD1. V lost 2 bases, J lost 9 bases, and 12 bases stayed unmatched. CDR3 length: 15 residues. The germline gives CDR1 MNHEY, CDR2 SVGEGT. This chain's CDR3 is CASSYQGAQNSWQYF. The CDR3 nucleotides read TGTGCCAGCAGTTACCAGGGGGCGCAGAACAGCTGGCAGTACTTC.

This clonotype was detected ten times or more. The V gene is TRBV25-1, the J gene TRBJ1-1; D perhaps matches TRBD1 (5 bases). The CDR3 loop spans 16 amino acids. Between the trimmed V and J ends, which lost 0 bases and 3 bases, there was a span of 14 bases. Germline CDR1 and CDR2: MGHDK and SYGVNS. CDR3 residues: CASSEYVPGPDTEAFF. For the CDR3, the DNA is TGTGCCAGCAGTGAATACGTTCCGGGGCCGGACACTGAAGCTTTCTTT.

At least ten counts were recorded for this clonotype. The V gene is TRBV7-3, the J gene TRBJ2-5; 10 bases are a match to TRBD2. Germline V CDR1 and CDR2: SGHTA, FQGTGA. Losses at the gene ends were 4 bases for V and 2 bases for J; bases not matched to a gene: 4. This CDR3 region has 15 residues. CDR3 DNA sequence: TGTGCCAGCAGCTCGACTAGCGGGCCTCAAGAGACCCAGTACTTC. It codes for CASSSTSGPQETQYF.

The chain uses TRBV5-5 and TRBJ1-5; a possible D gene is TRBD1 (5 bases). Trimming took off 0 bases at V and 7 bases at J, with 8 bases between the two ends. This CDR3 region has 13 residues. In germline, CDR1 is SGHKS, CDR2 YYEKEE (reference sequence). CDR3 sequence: CASSLEWGQPQHF. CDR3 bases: TGTGCCAGCAGCTTGGAGTGGGGCCAGCCCCAGCATTTT.

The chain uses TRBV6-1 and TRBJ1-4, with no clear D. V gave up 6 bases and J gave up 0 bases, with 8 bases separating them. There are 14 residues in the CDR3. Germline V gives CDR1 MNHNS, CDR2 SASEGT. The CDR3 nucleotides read TGTGCCAGCAGGCGGACCTCAACTAATGAAAAACTGTTTTTT. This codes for CASRRTSTNEKLFF.

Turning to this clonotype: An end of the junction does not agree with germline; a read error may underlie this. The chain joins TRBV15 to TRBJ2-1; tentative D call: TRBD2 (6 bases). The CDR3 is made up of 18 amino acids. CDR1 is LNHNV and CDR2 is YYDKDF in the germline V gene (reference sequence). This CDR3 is CTTSREVLAGSGVNEQFF. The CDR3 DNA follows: TGTACCACCAGCAGAGAGGTGCTTGCGGGGAGTGGGGTCAATGAGCAGTTCTTC.

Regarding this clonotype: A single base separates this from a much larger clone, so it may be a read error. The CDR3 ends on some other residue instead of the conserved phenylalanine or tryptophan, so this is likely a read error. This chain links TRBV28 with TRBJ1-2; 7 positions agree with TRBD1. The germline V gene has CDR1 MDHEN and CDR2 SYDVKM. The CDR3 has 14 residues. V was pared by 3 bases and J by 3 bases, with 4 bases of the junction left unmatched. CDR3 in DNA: TGTGCCAGCAGTTTTCGGAGGGGGCACTATGGCTACACCTGC. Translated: CASSFRRGHYGYTC.

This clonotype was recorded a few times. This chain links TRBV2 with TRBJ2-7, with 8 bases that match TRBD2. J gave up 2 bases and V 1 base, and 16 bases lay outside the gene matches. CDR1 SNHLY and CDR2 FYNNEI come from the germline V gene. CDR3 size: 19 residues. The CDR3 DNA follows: TGTGCCAGCAGTGAAGTCCCTATCCCGGGGGGGGTCTTGACCTACGAGCAGTACTTC. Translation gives CASSEVPIPGGVLTYEQYF.

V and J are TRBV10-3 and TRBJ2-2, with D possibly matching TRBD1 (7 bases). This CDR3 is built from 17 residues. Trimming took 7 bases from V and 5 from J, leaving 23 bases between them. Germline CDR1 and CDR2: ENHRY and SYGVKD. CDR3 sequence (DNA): TGTGCCATCACCGAGGTCGGCGGGACAGTAGGGACCGGGGAGCTGTTTTTT. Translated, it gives CAITEVGGTVGTGELFF.

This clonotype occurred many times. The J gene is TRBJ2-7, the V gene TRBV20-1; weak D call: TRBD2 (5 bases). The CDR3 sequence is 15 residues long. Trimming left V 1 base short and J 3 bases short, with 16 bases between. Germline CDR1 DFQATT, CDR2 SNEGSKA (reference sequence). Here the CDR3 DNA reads TGCAGTGCTAGAGTAACGGACGCGGGCCACTACGAGCAGTACTTC. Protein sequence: CSARVTDAGHYEQYF.

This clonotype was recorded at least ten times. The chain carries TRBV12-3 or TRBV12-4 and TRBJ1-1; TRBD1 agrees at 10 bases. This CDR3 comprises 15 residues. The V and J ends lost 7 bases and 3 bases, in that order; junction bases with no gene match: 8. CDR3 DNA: TGTGCCAGCACTCCCCGGGACAGGGGTTACACTGAAGCTTTCTTT. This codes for CASTPRDRGYTEAFF.

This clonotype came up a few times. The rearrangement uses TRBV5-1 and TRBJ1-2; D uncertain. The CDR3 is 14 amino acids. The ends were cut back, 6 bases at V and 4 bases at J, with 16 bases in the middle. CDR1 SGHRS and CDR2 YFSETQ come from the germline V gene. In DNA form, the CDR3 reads TGCGCCAGCAACCCGATCCCGGAGGTCTATGGCTACACCTTC. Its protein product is CASNPIPEVYGYTF.

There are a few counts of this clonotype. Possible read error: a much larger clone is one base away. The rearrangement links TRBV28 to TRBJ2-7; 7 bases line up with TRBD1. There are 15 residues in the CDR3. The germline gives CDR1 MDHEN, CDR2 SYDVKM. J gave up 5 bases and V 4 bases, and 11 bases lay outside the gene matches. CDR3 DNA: TGTGCCAGCAGTTGGCCGGGACAGCTTGCCCACGAGCAGTACTTC. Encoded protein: CASSWPGQLAHEQYF.

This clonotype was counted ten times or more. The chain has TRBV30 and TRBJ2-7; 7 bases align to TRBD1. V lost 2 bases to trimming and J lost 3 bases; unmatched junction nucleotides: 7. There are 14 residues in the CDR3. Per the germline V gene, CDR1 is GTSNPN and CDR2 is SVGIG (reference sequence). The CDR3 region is CAWSFGQANYEQYF. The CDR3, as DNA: TGTGCCTGGAGTTTTGGACAGGCTAACTACGAGCAGTACTTC. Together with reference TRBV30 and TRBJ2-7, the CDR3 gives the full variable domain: SQTIHQWPATLVQPVGSPLSLECTVEGTSNPNLYWYRQAAGRGLQLLFYSVGIGQISSEVPQNLSASRPQDRQFILSSKKLLLSDSGFYLCAWSFGQANYEQYFGPGTRLTVT.

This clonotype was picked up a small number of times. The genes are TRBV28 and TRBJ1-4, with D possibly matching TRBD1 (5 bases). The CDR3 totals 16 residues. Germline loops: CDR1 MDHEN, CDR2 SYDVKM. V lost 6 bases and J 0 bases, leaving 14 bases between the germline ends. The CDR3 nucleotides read TGTGCCAGCAGCCGGCGACAGCTTACAACTAATGAAAAACTGTTTTTT. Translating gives CASSRRQLTTNEKLFF.

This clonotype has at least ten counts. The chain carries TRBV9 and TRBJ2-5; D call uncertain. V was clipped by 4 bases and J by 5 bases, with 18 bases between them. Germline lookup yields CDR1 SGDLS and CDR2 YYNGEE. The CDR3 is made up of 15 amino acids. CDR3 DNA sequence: TGTGCCAGCAGCACACCGACTGGATCGCGGGAGACCCAGTACTTC. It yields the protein CASSTPTGSRETQYF.

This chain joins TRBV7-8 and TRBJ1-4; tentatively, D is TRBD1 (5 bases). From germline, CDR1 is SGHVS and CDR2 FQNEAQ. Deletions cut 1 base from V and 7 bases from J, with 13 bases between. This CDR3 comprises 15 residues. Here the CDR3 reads CASSLEARVGEKLFF. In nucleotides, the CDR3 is TGTGCCAGCAGCTTAGAGGCCAGGGTGGGTGAAAAACTGTTTTTT.

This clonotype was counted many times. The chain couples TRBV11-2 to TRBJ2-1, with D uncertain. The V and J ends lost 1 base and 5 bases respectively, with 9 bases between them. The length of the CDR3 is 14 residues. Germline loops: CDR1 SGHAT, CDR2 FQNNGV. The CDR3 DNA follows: TGTGCCAGCAGCTTAGTATCCCCCCACAATGAGCAGTTCTTC. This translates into CASSLVSPHNEQFF.

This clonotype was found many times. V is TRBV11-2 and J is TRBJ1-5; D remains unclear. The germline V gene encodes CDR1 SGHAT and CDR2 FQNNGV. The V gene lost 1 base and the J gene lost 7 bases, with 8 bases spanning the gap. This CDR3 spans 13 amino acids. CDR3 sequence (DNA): TGTGCCAGCAGCTTAGGTACCTCGCAGCCCCAGCATTTT. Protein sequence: CASSLGTSQPQHF. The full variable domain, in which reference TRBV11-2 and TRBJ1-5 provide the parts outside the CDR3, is EAGVAQSPRYKIIEKRQSVAFWCNPISGHATLYWYQQILGQGPKLLIQFQNNGVVDDSQLPKDRFSAERLKGVDSTLKIQPAKLEDSAVYLCASSLGTSQPQHFGDGTRLSIL.

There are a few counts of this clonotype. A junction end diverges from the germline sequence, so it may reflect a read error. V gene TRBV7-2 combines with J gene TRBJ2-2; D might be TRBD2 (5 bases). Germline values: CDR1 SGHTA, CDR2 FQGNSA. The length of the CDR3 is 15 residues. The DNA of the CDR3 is TGTGCCAGCAGTTTCGGTTCTCCTTACCCCGGGGAGCTGTTGTTT. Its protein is CASSFGSPYPGELLF.